These 25 T cell receptor beta chains came from one sample sequenced in a study of neurological immune-mediated disorders. MiXCR was run by TCRdb on the 5' RACE reads, yielding one entry per CDR3 protein. Counted here are more than 60,000 distinct CDR3 sequences, 3% to 4% occurring once; the ten biggest clones make up roughly 2.2%. Sequencing used PBMCs. These receptors were collected from a woman between 50 and 59 years old with multiple sclerosis.

This clonotype was seen a few times. The chain combines TRBV18 with TRBJ1-3, with a possible D match to TRBD1 (5 bases). The CDR3 has 15 residues. Germline CDR1 KGHSH, CDR2 LQKENI. The ends were cut back, 6 bases at V and 0 bases at J, with 12 bases in the middle. CDR3 in amino acids: CASSPGGVSGNTIYF. The CDR3, as DNA: TGTGCCAGCTCCCCGGGAGGGGTCTCTGGAAACACCATATATTTT.

This clonotype was counted many times. The DNA for the CDR3 is TGCGCCAGCAGCTCGACTAGCGGGAGGGCCAATGAGCAGTTCTTC. Translation: CASSSTSGRANEQFF. The chain links TRBV5-1 to TRBJ2-1; 14 bases match TRBD2. The CDR3 has 15 amino acids. Germline V lookup: CDR1 SGHRS, CDR2 YFSETQ. The V gene end was trimmed by 3 bases and the J gene end by 6 bases; junction bases not matched to a gene: 2.

This clonotype has ten or more counts. The rearrangement joins TRBV6-2 or TRBV6-3 to TRBJ2-1, with D perhaps matching TRBD1 (6 bases). Germline lookup yields CDR1 MNHEY and CDR2 SVGEGT. The CDR3 covers 18 residues. V was clipped by 6 bases and J by 0 bases, with 21 bases between them. The CDR3 loop is CASSLRGNYRSSYNEQFF. For the CDR3, the DNA is TGTGCCAGCAGCCTAAGGGGGAATTACCGAAGCTCCTACAATGAGCAGTTCTTC.

This clonotype was detected ten times or more. The gene calls are TRBV5-6 and TRBJ1-2; 9 nucleotides agree with TRBD1. The V and J ends lost 0 bases and 7 bases, in that order; junction bases with no gene match: 7. The V gene's germline CDR1 is SGHDT and CDR2 YYEEEE. CDR3 length equals 15 residues. The chain's CDR3 is CASSLGTGVTSGYTF. As DNA, the CDR3 is TGTGCCAGCAGCTTGGGGACAGGGGTTACGAGTGGCTACACCTTC. The entire variable domain, with the rest obtained from reference TRBV5-6 and TRBJ1-2, is as follows: DAGVTQSPTHLIKTRGQQVTLRCSPKSGHDTVSWYQQALGQGPQFIFQYYEEEERQRGNFPDRFSGHQFPNYSSELNVNALLLGDSALYLCASSLGTGVTSGYTFGSGTRLTVV.

This clonotype has at least ten counts. The chain links TRBV4-3 to TRBJ1-3, with TRBD1 identical over 8 bases. This CDR3 comprises 14 residues. Germline values: CDR1 LGHNA, CDR2 YSLEER. V shed 4 bases, J shed 4 bases, and the junction held 3 bases outside the gene matches. CDR3 DNA sequence: TGCGCCAGCAGCCCCGGACAGGGAGGAAACACCATATATTTT. Translation: CASSPGQGGNTIYF.

This clonotype has ten or more counts. The rearrangement joins TRBV29-1 to TRBJ2-7, with D tentatively TRBD1 or TRBD2 (6 bases each). The CDR3 sequence is 15 residues long. CDR1 and CDR2 from the germline V gene are SQVTM and ANQGSEA. V was trimmed by 3 bases and J by 2 bases, leaving 17 bases between them. The CDR3 sequence: CSVEGGGTTPYEQYF. CDR3 nucleotides: TGCAGCGTTGAGGGCGGCGGGACAACCCCCTACGAGCAGTACTTC.

Note on this clonotype: With a much larger clone just one base away, this may be a read error. V gene TRBV28 combines with J gene TRBJ1-5, with D unclear. CDR1 is MDHEN and CDR2 is SYDVKM in the germline V gene. The CDR3 sequence is 15 residues long. In DNA form, the CDR3 reads TGTGTCAGCAGCAAGACGGGGAATAGCAATCAGCCCCAGCATTTT. As protein: CVSSKTGNSNQPQHF.

The sample holds one count of this clonotype. A clone one base away is much larger, so this may be a read error. This likely comes from a read error, as the CDR3 has no conserved phenylalanine or tryptophan at its end. The chain combines TRBV5-1 with TRBJ1-1, with 7 bases lining up with TRBD1. CDR1 and CDR2 (germline): SGHRS, YFSETQ. This CDR3 contains 15 residues. V lost 4 bases to trimming and J lost 0 bases; unmatched junction nucleotides: 6. The CDR3 nucleotides read TGCGCCAGCAGCCTAAGGGGGCCCATGAACACTGAAGCTTTCTAT. It codes for CASSLRGPMNTEAFY.

This clonotype was counted at least ten times. The V call is TRBV10-3, the J call TRBJ1-6; D not resolved. With 11 bases removed from V and 8 bases from J, the gap between germline ends came to 19 bases. This CDR3 has 14 residues. Germline loops: CDR1 ENHRY, CDR2 SYGVKD. This CDR3 reads CASRGRGSDSPLHF. CDR3 bases: TGTGCCTCCCGAGGACGGGGTTCTGATTCACCCCTCCACTTT.

This clonotype was recorded many times. The genes are TRBV12-3 or TRBV12-4 and TRBJ1-1; a weak D match, TRBD1 (6 bases). This CDR3 comprises 14 residues. The germline V and J ends were trimmed by 3 bases and 7 bases, with 15 bases remaining between them. CDR3 DNA sequence: TGTGCCAGCAGTTTTGTGGGAGGGGGGATTGAAGCTTTCTTT. Encoded protein: CASSFVGGGIEAFF.

Points on this clonotype: This could be a read error, since a much larger clone is one nucleotide away. The chain couples TRBV11-2 to TRBJ2-3; tentative D call: TRBD2 (5 bases). The germline V gene encodes CDR1 SGHAT and CDR2 FQNNGV. This CDR3 comprises 18 residues. Trimming stripped 1 base from V and 0 bases from J, with 17 bases between. The CDR3 DNA reads as TGTGCCAGCAGCTTAGCCGGGATAGGCTGGAGAAGCACAGATACGCAGTATTTT. Translating gives CASSLAGIGWRSTDTQYF.

This clonotype was picked up many times. V usage is TRBV11-3 and J usage is TRBJ1-1; the D gene is possibly TRBD1 (5 bases). This CDR3 is built from 14 residues. The germline CDR1 and CDR2 sequences are SGHNT and YENEEA. Trimming shortened V by 4 bases and J by 1 base, and 10 bases separated the two germline ends. CDR3 in amino acids: CASSSRQTNTEAFF. The CDR3 bases are TGTGCCAGCAGCTCACGACAGACGAACACTGAAGCTTTCTTT.

This clonotype was recorded many times. The chain links TRBV18 to TRBJ2-2; TRBD2 aligns across 14 bases. Germline CDR1 KGHSH, CDR2 LQKENI. V lost 8 bases and J lost 4; bases outside the gene matches: 6. The CDR3 loop spans 16 amino acids. DNA of the CDR3: TGTGCCAGCGCGTTGGGACTAGCGGGAGTCACCGGGGAGCTGTTTTTT. Translation: CASALGLAGVTGELFF.

This clonotype was detected a few times. The rearrangement links TRBV12-3 or TRBV12-4 to TRBJ2-3; D is possibly TRBD1 or TRBD2 (5 bases each). Trimming removed 3 bases from V and 3 bases from J, with 7 bases in between. The CDR3 is made up of 13 amino acids. DNA for the CDR3: TGTGCCAGCAGTTTTTGGGGGACAGATACGCAGTATTTT. Amino acids: CASSFWGTDTQYF.

This clonotype was found many times. The V and J genes are TRBV7-9 and TRBJ2-3; the D is unclear. The CDR3 is 12 amino acids. Germline-derived CDR1 and CDR2 are SEHNR and FQNEAQ (reference sequence). V was clipped by 4 bases and J by 7 bases, with 9 bases between them. DNA of the CDR3: TGTGCCAGCAGCTCCCGGGCGAATACGCAGTATTTT. Translation gives CASSSRANTQYF.

This clonotype has at least ten counts. The V call is TRBV11-2, the J call TRBJ2-3; no definite D call. V was cut by 5 bases and J by 6 bases, with 15 bases left in between. The CDR3 contains 14 residues. Looked up from germline, CDR1 is SGHAT and CDR2 is FQNNGV. The CDR3 nucleotides are TGTGCCAGCAGCCTACAAGCATCACGGGATACGCAGTATTTT. This sequence encodes CASSLQASRDTQYF.

This clonotype appeared many times. The chain links TRBV3-1 to TRBJ1-1, with 7 bases aligning to TRBD1. Germline CDR1 is LGHDT and CDR2 is YNNKEL (reference sequence). Trimming removed 4 bases from V and 4 bases from J; junction bases left unmatched: 3. The CDR3 totals 13 residues. This chain's CDR3 is CASSRYRGTEAFF. The CDR3 DNA reads TGTGCCAGCAGCCGATACAGGGGCACTGAAGCTTTCTTT.

This clonotype was recorded many times. The J gene is TRBJ1-2, the V gene TRBV5-1; D uncertain. The CDR3 consists of 13 residues. The germline V and J ends were trimmed by 4 bases and 4 bases, with 11 bases remaining between them. CDR1 SGHRS and CDR2 YFSETQ come from the germline V gene. In DNA, the CDR3 is TGCGCCAGCAGCGAGACTGCTTTCTATGGCTACACCTTC. Amino acids: CASSETAFYGYTF.

In regard to this clonotype: A read error may be the cause here, since a much bigger clone is one base away. The chain carries TRBV20-1 and TRBJ1-2; D unclear. CDR1 DFQATT and CDR2 SNEGSKA come from the germline V gene (reference sequence). The CDR3 totals 16 residues. Trimming pared 6 bases from V and 2 bases from J, leaving 22 bases between. The CDR3 DNA sequence: TGCAGTGCGCCCCTTAGGAGTTACCGTTTAAACTATGGCTACACCTTC. Its protein product is CSAPLRSYRLNYGYTF.

This clonotype showed up many times. The chain employs TRBV7-2 and TRBJ2-7, with a tentative D call TRBD2 (5 bases). Germline V gene data show CDR1 as SGHTA and CDR2 as FQGNSA. Between the trimmed V and J ends, which lost 4 bases and 3 bases, there was a span of 13 bases. The CDR3 spans 14 residues. This CDR3 is CASSSMGSFYEQYF. CDR3 DNA sequence: TGTGCCAGCAGCTCCATGGGGAGTTTCTACGAGCAGTACTTC. The full variable domain, rest sourced from reference TRBV7-2 and TRBJ2-7, is GAGVSQSPSNKVTEKGKDVELRCDPISGHTALYWYRQSLGQGLEFLIYFQGNSAPDKSGLPSDRFSAERTGGSVSTLTIQRTQQEDSAVYLCASSSMGSFYEQYFGPGTRLTVT.

This clonotype came up many times. The chain employs TRBV4-2 and TRBJ2-3; 7 nucleotides line up with TRBD2. Germline V gene sequence: CDR1 LGHNA, CDR2 YNFKEQ. The CDR3 runs to 16 residues. V was clipped by 0 bases and J by 7 bases; unmatched bases: 10. As DNA, the CDR3 is TGTGCCAGCAGCCAAGACAGAGCGGGGAGAGGTTATACGCAGTATTTT. It specifies CASSQDRAGRGYTQYF.

This clonotype was found many times. The chain couples TRBV7-2 to TRBJ2-3; TRBD2 might be the D (5 bases). The V gene lost 4 bases and the J gene lost 2 bases, with 16 bases spanning the gap. CDR1 and CDR2 (germline): SGHTA, FQGNSA. This CDR3 contains 16 residues. This chain's CDR3 is CASSSRGAEVTDTQYF. In nucleotides, the CDR3 is TGTGCCAGCAGCTCCCGAGGAGCGGAGGTCACAGATACGCAGTATTTT.

This clonotype has a count of ten or more. This chain uses TRBV2 with TRBJ2-3, with D possibly being TRBD2 (5 bases). Germline lookup yields CDR1 SNHLY and CDR2 FYNNEI. The CDR3 loop spans 12 amino acids. Trimming removed 4 bases at V and 6 bases at J, with 8 bases between. CDR3 bases: TGTGCCAGCAGTGTTAGAGGGGATACGCAGTATTTT. Translation: CASSVRGDTQYF.

There are many counts of this clonotype. V is TRBV15 and J is TRBJ1-1, with D unresolved. The CDR3 extends over 14 amino acids. V was clipped by 0 bases and J by 1 base, with 6 bases between them. Germline-derived CDR1 and CDR2 are LNHNV and YYDKDF (reference sequence). The CDR3 DNA is TGTGCCACCAGCAGAGATACGCCGAACACTGAAGCTTTCTTT. Its protein product is CATSRDTPNTEAFF.

At least ten counts were recorded for this clonotype. The chain joins TRBV10-3 to TRBJ2-7, with 11 positions matching TRBD2. This CDR3 spans 16 amino acids. CDR1 ENHRY and CDR2 SYGVKD come from the germline V gene. Germline trimming cut 3 bases from V and 0 bases from J; bases unmatched to any gene: 4. The CDR3 DNA reads as TGTGCCATCAGTGAAGGTACTAGCGGGGGCTCCTACGAGCAGTACTTC. Protein product: CAISEGTSGGSYEQYF.